This record covers a single T cell receptor beta chain. Its antigen is not known. The PCR employed 60 Vbeta primers together with 13 Jbeta primers. Generated by immunoSEQ multiplex PCR, the TCRdb table keeps only in-frame clones and is missing some. The sample lists more than 85,000 clones; about four fifths were seen once. The source of the sample is a study of cytomegalovirus exposure and HLA in healthy donors. Study-level results: For TCR beta chains, V- and J-gene trimming was later linked to a missense DCLRE1C variant. Sequencing likely produced, as an artifact, a cluster of highly shared sequence variants.

Unmatched junction bases numbered 8, after V lost 3 bases and J lost 2 bases. This CDR3 comprises 17 residues. Per the germline V gene, CDR1 is SGHRS and CDR2 is YFSETQ. V and J are TRBV5-1 and TRBJ2-5; TRBD2 agrees at 12 bases. The sample comprised PBMCs. This clonotype originated in a young woman in good health and CMV-seronegative. As DNA, the CDR3 is TGCGCCAGCAGCTCGACGACTAGCGGGAGTATTCAAGAGACCCAGTACTTC. Translating it yields CASSSTTSGSIQETQYF.